A single sample gave rise to the 9 T cell receptor beta chains below, sequenced in a study of regulatory T cells in long-lasting Graves disease. The authors built TCR beta libraries using iRepertoire HTBI primers and Arm-PCR of CDR3 regions. One entry per CDR3 protein, called by TCRdb with MiXCR from the multiplex PCR reads. This table has fewer than 400,000 distinct CDR3 sequences, around a fifth appearing once. Time point reported: persistent/refractory GD, antithyroid drugs over 5 years with positive TRAb. Following extraction of RNA from PBMCs, that RNA was used to make the TCR library. The specimen was peripheral blood mononuclear cells (PBMCs), collected when the disease was refractory, from a patient treated with antithyroid drugs. These receptors were collected from a female donor with Graves disease.

This clonotype was detected ten times or more. The chain joins TRBV14 to TRBJ1-1; D remains ambiguous. The V and J ends lost 0 bases and 5 bases respectively, with 10 bases between them. The germline gives CDR1 SGHDN, CDR2 FVKESK. The CDR3 is 14 amino acids. CDR3 region: CASSQERGRTEAFF. The CDR3 nucleotides are TGTGCCAGCAGCCAAGAGCGGGGTCGGACTGAAGCTTTCTTT.

This clonotype was recorded a few times. The chain has TRBV2 and TRBJ1-5; D might be TRBD1 (5 bases). Germline V gene sequence: CDR1 SNHLY, CDR2 FYNNEI. V lost 3 bases, J lost 2 bases, and 11 bases lay in between. The CDR3 length is 15 residues. CDR3 in DNA: TGTGCCAGCAGTGATTCCAGGGTGGGCAATCAGCCCCAGCATTTT. Its protein is CASSDSRVGNQPQHF.

The CDR3 DNA reads as TGTGCCAGTAGTTCTATTGGACGGCGAGACAATCAGCCCCAGCATTTT. This translates into CASSSIGRRDNQPQHF. The gene calls are TRBV19 and TRBJ1-5; D is unclear. CDR3 length: 16 amino acids. The V and J ends lost 5 bases and 3 bases respectively, with 17 bases between them. CDR1 is LNHDA and CDR2 is SQIVND in the germline V gene (reference sequence).

There are a few counts of this clonotype. This chain connects TRBV18 to TRBJ1-4; 9 bases are shared with TRBD1. Germline assignment: CDR1 KGHSH and CDR2 LQKENI. The V segment lost 4 bases and the J segment 1 base; nucleotides outside the gene matches: 4. The CDR3 has 16 residues. CDR3 in DNA: TGTGCCAGCTCACTGGGACAGGGCGTAACTAATGAAAAACTGTTTTTT. Protein: CASSLGQGVTNEKLFF.

This chain joins TRBV9 and TRBJ2-7; either TRBD1 or TRBD2 may fit D (5 bases each). Deletions cut 3 bases from V and 1 base from J, with 8 bases between. CDR3 length: 13 residues. Germline CDR1 and CDR2: SGDLS and YYNGEE. The DNA of the CDR3 is TGTGCCAGCAGCGGGGGACGGTCCTACGAGCAGTACTTC. As protein: CASSGGRSYEQYF.

This clonotype was recorded at least ten times. This chain links TRBV12-3 or TRBV12-4 with TRBJ1-2, with no clear D. This CDR3 region has 13 residues. V was cut by 5 bases and J by 5 bases, with 12 bases left in between. CDR3 nucleotide sequence: TGTGCCAGCAGTGCGCCGGGATATTATGGCTACACCTTC. As protein: CASSAPGYYGYTF.

This clonotype showed up many times. CDR3 coding DNA: TGTGCCAGCAACCAGGGCCGTGGAGGGGCCAACGTCCTGACTTTC. Its translation: CASNQGRGGANVLTF. V gene TRBV28 combines with J gene TRBJ2-6, with TRBD1 as a possible D gene (5 bases). CDR3 length: 15 amino acids. V was cut by 7 bases and J by 4 bases, with 14 bases left in between. Germline-derived CDR1 and CDR2 are MDHEN and SYDVKM.

This clonotype was seen a handful of times. CDR3 nucleotides: TGTGCCAGCAGTGAAAGCCCAGGTACCTACGAGCAGTACTTC. Protein sequence: CASSESPGTYEQYF. The chain is built from TRBV6-1 and TRBJ2-7; D ambiguous. Trimming stripped 2 bases from V and 2 bases from J, with 10 bases between. Per the germline V gene, CDR1 is MNHNS and CDR2 is SASEGT. The CDR3 length is 14 residues.

This clonotype was recorded a few times. In nucleotides, the CDR3 is TGTGCCAGCAGAAAACCCGTCGGGCAGATCTACGAGCAGTACTTC. Protein product: CASRKPVGQIYEQYF. V is TRBV6-1 and J is TRBJ2-7; D unclear. V was pared by 6 bases and J by 3 bases, with 18 bases between. Germline values: CDR1 MNHNS, CDR2 SASEGT. This CDR3 region has 15 residues.